The 30 T cell receptor beta chains given below trace back to one sample, sequenced in a study of identical twins. TCRdb processed the 5' RACE reads anew with MiXCR; each CDR3 protein has one entry. The table shows around 1.7 million distinct CDR3 sequences, with less than 40% occurring only once. The specimen was cord blood. These receptors were taken from a newborn girl in good health.

Only a few counts were recorded for this clonotype. The rearrangement joins TRBV12-3 or TRBV12-4 to TRBJ2-1; TRBD2 matches at 11 bases. Losses at the gene ends were 6 bases for V and 8 bases for J; bases not matched to a gene: 9. CDR3 length: 15 residues. The CDR3 reads CASSFVAGGSHEQFF. The CDR3 bases are TGTGCCAGCAGCTTCGTAGCGGGAGGGTCTCATGAGCAGTTCTTC.

The CDR3 reads CASSPRQTSYEQYF. CDR3 DNA: TGCGCCAGCAGCCCCCGACAGACCTCCTACGAGCAGTACTTC. The rearrangement joins TRBV4-1 to TRBJ2-7; TRBD1 might be the D (5 bases). The CDR3 loop spans 14 amino acids. V was trimmed by 4 bases and J by 0 bases, leaving 10 bases between them. Germline values: CDR1 MGHRA, CDR2 YSYEKL.

J is TRBJ2-1 and V is TRBV12-3 or TRBV12-4, with 12 bases fitting TRBD2. J lost 7 bases, V lost 1 base, and 14 bases had no gene match. The CDR3 spans 19 residues. CDR3 protein: CASSLGKGGLAGSRNEQFF. The CDR3 DNA reads TGTGCCAGCAGTTTAGGTAAGGGCGGACTAGCGGGATCTCGGAATGAGCAGTTCTTC.

V gene TRBV3-1 combines with J gene TRBJ1-1, with 7 bases matching TRBD1. With 5 bases clipped from V and 5 bases from J, the junction kept 8 bases outside the gene matches. Germline-derived CDR1 and CDR2 are LGHDT and YNNKEL (reference sequence). The CDR3 loop spans 14 amino acids. DNA for the CDR3: TGTGCCAGCAGCAAAAGACAGGGTACGACTGAAGCTTTCTTT. Its translation: CASSKRQGTTEAFF.

Ten or more counts support this clonotype. The rearrangement joins TRBV29-1 to TRBJ2-7; D is unclear. V was clipped by 5 bases and J by 0 bases, with 5 bases between them. CDR1 SQVTM and CDR2 ANQGSEA come from the germline V gene. CDR3 length: 11 residues. CDR3 in DNA: TGCAGCGTTACCGACTCCTACGAGCAGTACTTC. It specifies CSVTDSYEQYF.

The genes are TRBV21-1 and TRBJ1-1. TRBV21-1 counts as a pseudogene. The CDR3 totals 19 residues. CDR3 protein: CASSKEKKGTGYPNTEAFF. CDR3 in DNA: TGTGCCAGCAGCAAAGAAAAGAAAGGGACAGGGTACCCGAACACTGAAGCTTTCTTT.

The rearrangement uses TRBV13 and TRBJ2-1; 7 positions agree with TRBD2. This CDR3 is built from 15 residues. J was trimmed by 5 bases and V by 5 bases; bases with no gene match: 9. In germline, CDR1 is PRHDT, CDR2 FYEKMQ (reference sequence). The CDR3 loop is CASSRGLDGHNEQFF. The CDR3 bases are TGTGCCAGCAGCCGCGGACTAGATGGGCACAATGAGCAGTTCTTC.

This clonotype was recorded only once. This chain uses TRBV7-2 with TRBJ2-5; 8 bases map to TRBD2. Germline assignment: CDR1 SGHTA and CDR2 FQGNSA. This CDR3 has 14 amino acids. Trimming cost V 3 bases and J 6 bases; bases outside gene matches: 6. The CDR3 sequence: CASSFAGGLKTQYF. In DNA form, the CDR3 reads TGTGCCAGCAGCTTCGCGGGGGGCTTGAAGACCCAGTACTTC.

This clonotype showed up just a few times. The rearrangement uses TRBV6-5 and TRBJ2-5; 14 nucleotides agree with TRBD2. The CDR3 totals 18 residues. Germline lookup yields CDR1 MNHEY and CDR2 SVGAGI. The J segment lost 4 bases and the V segment lost 0 bases, leaving 7 bases of the junction unmatched. CDR3 protein: CASSYSRLAGGLRETQYF. CDR3 nucleotides: TGTGCCAGCAGTTACTCGCGACTAGCGGGGGGGCTGCGAGAGACCCAGTACTTC.

J is TRBJ2-5 and V is TRBV7-2, with D unresolved. The germline gives CDR1 SGHTA, CDR2 FQGNSA. This CDR3 comprises 14 residues. V was pared by 1 base and J by 13 bases, with 19 bases between. The CDR3 reads CASSLEPGRYERYF. The CDR3 DNA reads as TGTGCCAGCAGCTTAGAACCGGGCCGCTACGAGCGGTACTTC.

The sample holds a few counts of this clonotype. This sequence joins TRBV5-1 and TRBJ2-7; TRBD2 matches at 7 bases. The J call is in doubt because the DNA end fits TRBJ2-5 better. CDR3 length: 14 residues. The germline V gene encodes CDR1 SGHRS and CDR2 YFSETQ. The CDR3 loop reads CASSLFAGVETQYF. The CDR3 coding sequence is TGCGCCAGCAGCTTGTTTGCGGGAGTTGAGACCCAGTACTTC.

Turning to this clonotype: The germline gene is not matched at one end of the junction; a read error may be the cause. The rearrangement links TRBV10-3 to TRBJ1-6; D ambiguous. The CDR3 sequence is 13 residues long. CDR1 is ENHRY, CDR2 SYGVKD, per germline. CDR3 protein: CAISDRSNSPPHF. In DNA form, the CDR3 reads TGTGCCATCAGTGATAGGAGTAATTCACCCCCCCACTTT.

In this sample, this clonotype turned up a few times. This rearrangement joins TRBV4-1 to TRBJ2-7; 8 bases match TRBD1. The germline CDR1 and CDR2 sequences are MGHRA and YSYEKL. The J segment lost 2 bases and the V segment lost 1 base, leaving 10 bases of the junction unmatched. The CDR3 is made up of 17 amino acids. CDR3 DNA: TGCGCCAGCAGCCAAGGAGAGTCTGGACAGGGACCCTACGAGCAGTACTTC. It is translated as CASSQGESGQGPYEQYF.

This sequence joins TRBV9 and TRBJ1-1; D might be TRBD1 (6 bases). CDR1 is SGDLS, CDR2 YYNGEE, per germline. The CDR3 covers 15 residues. Trimming stripped 4 bases from V and 1 base from J, with 14 bases between. The CDR3: CASSFAGQPNTEAFF. CDR3 nucleotide sequence: TGTGCCAGCAGCTTCGCGGGACAACCGAACACTGAAGCTTTCTTT.

The J gene is TRBJ1-2, the V gene TRBV14; weak D call: TRBD1 (5 bases). CDR3 length: 15 amino acids. Germline V gene lookup returns CDR1 SGHDN and CDR2 FVKESK. Trimming left V 4 bases short and J 1 base short, with 13 bases between. The CDR3: CASSPSWGLNYGYTF. The CDR3 DNA follows: TGTGCCAGCAGCCCATCTTGGGGACTTAACTATGGCTACACCTTC.

This chain connects TRBV7-2 to TRBJ2-5; D possibly corresponds to TRBD2 (6 bases). Germline loops: CDR1 SGHTA, CDR2 FQGNSA. The CDR3 totals 15 residues. V was shortened by 5 bases and J by 5 bases, with 18 bases between the two germline ends. CDR3 protein: CASSLTPGGRETQYF. In DNA, the CDR3 is TGTGCCAGCAGCCTTACACCCGGGGGTAGGGAGACCCAGTACTTC.

The chain recombines TRBV4-1 with TRBJ1-1; D gene uncertain. Germline CDR1 reads MGHRA; CDR2 reads YSYEKL. This CDR3 is 14 amino acids long. V gave up 1 base and J gave up 5 bases, with 11 bases separating them. The DNA of the CDR3 is TGCGCCAGCAGCCAAGTGGGCTCGTGGACTGAAGCTTTCTTT. Amino acid sequence: CASSQVGSWTEAFF.

Turning to this clonotype: The junction differs from germline at one of its ends, possibly a read error. The V gene is TRBV12-3 or TRBV12-4, the J gene TRBJ1-2, with 7 bases fitting TRBD1. The CDR3 consists of 13 residues. In DNA, the CDR3 is TGTGCCAGCAGTTTAGCAGGGGGCTATGGCTTCACCTTC. Translating it yields CASSLAGGYGFTF.

A word on this clonotype: At one of its ends the junction is not consistent with the germline gene, which may arise from a read error. Written as DNA, the CDR3 is TGTACCAGCAGTTTAGCACAAGAGACCCAGTACTTC. Protein product: CTSSLAQETQYF. The V gene is TRBV12-3 or TRBV12-4, the J gene TRBJ2-5; D is uncertain. The CDR3 is made up of 12 amino acids.

V usage is TRBV7-9 and J usage is TRBJ1-4, with D unclear. Germline V gives CDR1 SEHNR, CDR2 FQNEAQ (reference sequence). Trimming removed 8 bases from V and 8 bases from J, with 6 bases in between. CDR3 length: 10 residues. CDR3 sequence: CASGSEKLFF. The DNA of the CDR3 is TGTGCCAGCGGTAGCGAAAAACTGTTTTTT.

V usage is TRBV20-1 and J usage is TRBJ1-5; D remains ambiguous. Per germline, CDR1 DFQATT and CDR2 SNEGSKA (reference sequence). The CDR3 extends over 15 amino acids. Trimming took off 3 bases at V and 7 bases at J, with 19 bases between the two ends. The CDR3 bases are TGCAGTGCTAGGGAGGATTCGGGGTCTTTACAGCCCCAGCATTTT. Translation: CSAREDSGSLQPQHF.

The rearrangement joins TRBV12-3 or TRBV12-4 to TRBJ1-1, with 9 bases aligning to TRBD1. The CDR3 has 15 residues. The V segment lost 4 bases and the J segment 4 bases; nucleotides outside the gene matches: 7. The CDR3 coding sequence is TGTGCCAGCAGTTCGGGACAGGGTCGGAGCACTGAAGCTTTCTTT. It translates to CASSSGQGRSTEAFF.

The rearrangement uses TRBV7-2 and TRBJ2-1, with a weak D call TRBD1 (6 bases). In germline, CDR1 is SGHTA, CDR2 FQGNSA. The CDR3 has 15 amino acids. Trimming took 4 bases from V and 5 from J, leaving 15 bases between them. CDR3 region: CASSSGQTRHNEQFF. The CDR3 nucleotides read TGTGCCAGCAGCTCAGGACAGACTCGGCACAATGAGCAGTTCTTC. Full variable domain (rest looked up from reference TRBV7-2 and TRBJ2-1): GAGVSQSPSNKVTEKGKDVELRCDPISGHTALYWYRQSLGQGLEFLIYFQGNSAPDKSGLPSDRFSAERTGGSVSTLTIQRTQQEDSAVYLCASSSGQTRHNEQFFGPGTRLTVL.

CDR3 residues: CSARSRVQPQHF. In nucleotides, the CDR3 is TGCAGTGCTAGATCCCGAGTACAGCCCCAGCATTTT. The V call is TRBV20-1, the J call TRBJ1-5; D unresolved. V lost 2 bases to trimming and J lost 7 bases, with 9 bases between them. The CDR3 runs 12 residues. CDR1 is DFQATT and CDR2 is SNEGSKA in the germline V gene (reference sequence).

Remarks on this clonotype: The junction differs from germline at one of its ends, possibly a read error. V usage is TRBV10-3 and J usage is TRBJ2-3; TRBD2 matches at 9 bases. The V gene's germline CDR1 is ENHRY and CDR2 SYGVKD. The CDR3 sequence is 16 residues long. For the CDR3, the DNA is TGTGCCATCAGTGGTTTCGTCGGGACTAGCACAGATACGCAGAATTTT. This encodes CAISGFVGTSTDTQNF.

The V call is TRBV19, the J call TRBJ2-1; maybe TRBD1 (6 bases). Trimming stripped 5 bases from V and 15 bases from J, with 17 bases between. The length of the CDR3 is 12 residues. Germline V gives CDR1 LNHDA, CDR2 SQIVND (reference sequence). Here the CDR3 DNA reads TGTGCCAGTAGTCGACAGGAGTCGCCCCCGTTCTTC. Encoded protein: CASSRQESPPFF.

The chain recombines TRBV18 with TRBJ2-7; D is ambiguous. The last part of the DNA fits TRBJ2-5 better; the J call may be wrong. This CDR3 is built from 12 residues. CDR1 and CDR2 from the germline V gene are KGHSH and LQKENI. Here the CDR3 DNA reads TGTGCCAGCTCACCAGTTCGAGTGACCCAGTACTTC. Its protein product is CASSPVRVTQYF.

The chain employs TRBV7-2 and TRBJ2-2; D is perhaps TRBD2 (5 bases). V lost 0 bases, J lost 2 bases, and 10 bases lay in between. The CDR3 runs 16 residues. Germline CDR1 reads SGHTA; CDR2 reads FQGNSA. CDR3 loop: CASSLARSGNTGELFF. CDR3 nucleotides: TGTGCCAGCAGCTTAGCGAGGAGCGGCAACACCGGGGAGCTGTTTTTT.

In its sample, this clonotype was seen once. One junction end does not reproduce the germline sequence, and a read error may be involved. The rearrangement uses TRBV29-1 and TRBJ2-7; D not resolved. The CDR3 has 11 residues. Germline lookup yields CDR1 SQVTM and CDR2 ANQGSEA. In nucleotides, the CDR3 is TGCAGCGTTGATCAAGGCTACGGGCAGTACTTC. It yields the protein CSVDQGYGQYF.

V usage is TRBV30 and J usage is TRBJ1-1; TRBD1 matches at 8 bases. Losses at the gene ends were 5 bases for V and 5 bases for J; bases not matched to a gene: 7. The CDR3 consists of 13 residues. The germline gives CDR1 GTSNPN, CDR2 SVGIG (reference sequence). The CDR3 DNA reads TGTGCCTGGTTGACAGGGGTGAGGACTGAAGCTTTCTTT. Its protein product is CAWLTGVRTEAFF. Together with reference TRBV30 and TRBJ1-1, the CDR3 gives the full variable domain: SQTIHQWPATLVQPVGSPLSLECTVEGTSNPNLYWYRQAAGRGLQLLFYSVGIGQISSEVPQNLSASRPQDRQFILSSKKLLLSDSGFYLCAWLTGVRTEAFFGQGTRLTVV.